This TCR beta chain was identified in a study of cytomegalovirus exposure and HLA in healthy donors. Whole-study results and caveats: The dataset shows that most TCR sequences were rare, while some public TCRs occurred in many donors. CMV serostatus was the sole immune exposure data available.

Details on this clone: Its antigen is not identified.

The CDR3 sequence is 15 residues long. Germline V CDR1 and CDR2: MGHRA, YSYEKL. V gave up 5 bases and J gave up 5 bases, with 16 bases separating them. PCR involved 60 Vbeta and 13 Jbeta primers. Some clones are missing from TCRdb's copy, which holds only in-frame ones; the method was immunoSEQ multiplex PCR. The sample features some 60,000 clones, with around 5% in its top ten. The TCR was taken from a man between 25 and 39 years old in good health and CMV-seropositive. The chain uses TRBV4-1 and TRBJ2-1, with D possibly matching TRBD2 (6 bases). The sequenced material came from PBMCs. CDR3 sequence reads: CASSDGGLGDNEQFF. The CDR3 DNA follows: TGCGCCAGCAGCGACGGAGGGTTAGGGGACAATGAGCAGTTCTTC.